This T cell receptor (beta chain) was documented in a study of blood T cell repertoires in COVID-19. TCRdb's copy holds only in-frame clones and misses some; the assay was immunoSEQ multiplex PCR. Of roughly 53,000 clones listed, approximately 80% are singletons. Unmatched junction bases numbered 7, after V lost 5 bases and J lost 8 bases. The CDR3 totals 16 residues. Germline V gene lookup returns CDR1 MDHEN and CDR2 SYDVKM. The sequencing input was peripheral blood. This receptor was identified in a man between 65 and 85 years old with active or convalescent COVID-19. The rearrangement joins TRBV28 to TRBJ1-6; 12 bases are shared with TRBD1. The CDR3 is CASSIPGQGAYSPLHF. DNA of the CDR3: TGTGCCAGCAGTATCCCGGGACAGGGGGCTTATTCACCCCTCCACTTT.